One sample yielded the 19 T cell receptor beta chains listed below, sequenced in a study of T cells in Graves' hyperthyroidism and ophthalmopathy. It was RNA transcripts that yielded the amplified TCR beta CDR3 regions. The TCR CDR3 was amplified in a first-round RT-PCR using the HTBI primer set. MiXCR, applied by TCRdb to the multiplex PCR reads, yields one record per CDR3 protein. The sample holds 600,000 to 700,000 distinct CDR3 sequences; roughly 14% are singletons and the top ten take about 3.9%. Sequencing used blood. These receptor sequences come from a woman between 35 and 50 years old with Graves' ophthalmopathy.

A few counts support this clonotype. CDR3 nucleotides: TGCGCCAGCAGCCAAACGGTAGTAGCGGGAAGGGAGACCCAGTACTTC. Amino acids: CASSQTVVAGRETQYF. V usage is TRBV4-1 and J usage is TRBJ2-5; 8 bases align to TRBD2. This CDR3 is built from 16 residues. Trimming at V came to 2 bases and at J to 5 bases, leaving 10 bases not matched to a gene. Looked up from germline, CDR1 is MGHRA and CDR2 is YSYEKL.

Note on this clonotype: A read error is possible here, since a much larger clone lies one base away. The V gene is TRBV10-2, the J gene TRBJ2-7, with 9 nucleotides matching TRBD2. J lost 5 bases, V lost 3 bases, and 8 bases had no gene match. CDR1 WSHSY and CDR2 SAAADI come from the germline V gene. This CDR3 contains 15 residues. CDR3 sequence reads: CASSDSGSGRHEQYF. The CDR3 DNA follows: TGCGCCAGCAGTGATTCGGGTAGCGGGAGACACGAGCAGTACTTC.

This clonotype was seen repeatedly, ten times or more. V is TRBV7-3 and J is TRBJ2-7; D may match TRBD1 or TRBD2 (5 bases each). The V end was cut by 5 bases, the J end by 3 bases, with 11 bases between. The germline CDR1 and CDR2 sequences are SGHTA and FQGTGA. The CDR3 contains 13 residues. CDR3 region: CASSRDASYEQYF. In DNA, the CDR3 is TGTGCCAGCAGCCGGGACGCCAGCTACGAGCAGTACTTC.

This clonotype has only a few counts. V is TRBV11-3 and J is TRBJ1-1; the D gene is possibly TRBD1 (6 bases). V lost 1 base and J 5 bases, leaving 14 bases between the germline ends. The CDR3 has 15 residues. Germline V gives CDR1 SGHNT, CDR2 YENEEA. The CDR3 DNA sequence: TGTGCCAGCAGCTTAGTCTCGGGGGCGAGTACTGAAGCTTTCTTT. Its protein is CASSLVSGASTEAFF.

This clonotype was recorded many times. The chain employs TRBV15 and TRBJ2-5, with 7 bases identical to TRBD1. The J segment lost 4 bases and the V segment lost 4 bases, leaving 3 bases of the junction unmatched. CDR3 size: 13 residues. Germline CDR1 reads LNHNV; CDR2 reads YYDKDF (reference sequence). The CDR3 protein is CATSKRQGETQYF. The CDR3 region has the DNA TGTGCCACCAGCAAAAGACAGGGAGAGACCCAGTACTTC.

In its sample, this clonotype was seen a few times. V usage is TRBV12-3 or TRBV12-4 and J usage is TRBJ2-7, with 9 bases matching TRBD1. The CDR3 extends over 15 amino acids. With V trimmed by 3 bases and J by 5 bases, 8 bases remained unmatched. CDR3 DNA sequence: TGTGCCAGCAGTTTGACCCGGGACAGGGTCAACGAGCAGTACTTC. Protein: CASSLTRDRVNEQYF.

Remarks on this clonotype: Compared with germline, one end of the junction differs, possibly owing to a read error. CDR3: CASSHVGLAGYEQHF. The CDR3 DNA is TGTGCCAGCAGCCATGTGGGACTAGCGGGGTACGAGCAGCACTTC. V gene TRBV14 combines with J gene TRBJ2-7; 13 nucleotides line up with TRBD2. This CDR3 comprises 15 residues. Germline V gene sequence: CDR1 SGHDN, CDR2 FVKESK.

This clonotype was observed at least ten times. The chain combines TRBV10-2 with TRBJ2-2; 8 nucleotides align to TRBD2. Germline V lookup: CDR1 WSHSY, CDR2 SAAADI. The ends lost 2 bases at V and 5 bases at J; junction bases unmatched: 4. This CDR3 contains 15 residues. The CDR3 DNA reads TGCGCCAGCAGTGAGGGGCGGGAGGTTACCGGGGAGCTGTTTTTT. It yields the protein CASSEGREVTGELFF.

This clonotype came up many times. The chain is built from TRBV6-1 and TRBJ2-7; 12 bases are shared with TRBD2. V gave up 3 bases and J gave up 7 bases; unmatched junction bases: 7. The CDR3 has 15 amino acids. CDR1 is MNHNS and CDR2 is SASEGT in the germline V gene. The CDR3 coding sequence is TGTGCCAGCAGTGAGTGGCGACTAGCGGGAGATGAGCAGTACTTC. Residues: CASSEWRLAGDEQYF.

This clonotype was seen more than once but under ten times. This may arise from a read error, as a much more abundant clone is one base away. The chain has TRBV6-5 and TRBJ1-1; 7 bases align to TRBD1. This CDR3 region has 14 residues. The germline CDR1 and CDR2 sequences are MNHEY and SVGAGI. Losses at the gene ends were 1 base for V and 8 bases for J; bases not matched to a gene: 7. DNA of the CDR3: TGTGCCAGCAGTTACTTGACAGGGACATCGGAAGCTTTCTTT. It encodes CASSYLTGTSEAFF.

This clonotype was counted a few times. The rearrangement links TRBV25-1 to TRBJ2-7; D may be TRBD1 (6 bases). Germline-derived CDR1 and CDR2 are MGHDK and SYGVNS. Trimming removed 10 bases at V and 2 bases at J, with 15 bases between. The CDR3 extends over 13 amino acids. Written as DNA, the CDR3 is TGTGCCATGACACAGGGATCCCCCTACGAGCAGTACTTC. Encoded protein: CAMTQGSPYEQYF.

Many counts were recorded for this clonotype. This chain links TRBV4-3 with TRBJ1-2; D may be TRBD1 (6 bases). The V and J ends lost 1 base and 6 bases respectively, with 15 bases between them. The CDR3 runs 15 residues. CDR1 is LGHNA and CDR2 is YSLEER in the germline V gene. CDR3 sequence: CASSQGWGPGDGYTF. CDR3 sequence (DNA): TGCGCCAGCAGCCAAGGATGGGGGCCCGGCGATGGCTACACCTTC.

This clonotype showed up many times. CDR3 in amino acids: CASTPSGRKYGYTF. The CDR3 DNA follows: TGTGCCAGCACCCCCTCTGGACGGAAATATGGCTACACCTTC. The chain is built from TRBV25-1 and TRBJ1-2; no reliable D call. Germline CDR1 MGHDK, CDR2 SYGVNS. The CDR3 loop spans 14 amino acids. Trimming cost V 7 bases and J 5 bases, with 17 bases left between them.

This clonotype has at least ten counts. V is TRBV6-5 and J is TRBJ1-1, with D possibly matching TRBD1 (6 bases). Germline assignment: CDR1 MNHEY and CDR2 SVGAGI. The ends were cut back, 6 bases at V and 4 bases at J, with 12 bases in the middle. CDR3 size: 13 residues. This chain's CDR3 is CASRAGVLTEAFF. The DNA of the CDR3 is TGTGCCAGCAGAGCAGGGGTTCTCACTGAAGCTTTCTTT.

This clonotype has at least ten counts. V usage is TRBV27 and J usage is TRBJ2-7; 13 nucleotides match TRBD2. Germline CDR1 is MNHEY and CDR2 is SMNVEV (reference sequence). The CDR3 sequence is 15 residues long. Trimming at V came to 5 bases and at J to 3 bases, leaving 4 bases not matched to a gene. The DNA for the CDR3 is TGTGCCAGCAGTCAAACTAGCGGGAGGGACTACGAGCAGTACTTC. It translates to CASSQTSGRDYEQYF.

This clonotype was seen a few times. The CDR3 spells CSARTGGGNSPLHF. For the CDR3, the DNA is TGCAGTGCTAGAACGGGCGGGGGGAATTCACCCCTCCACTTT. This sequence joins TRBV20-1 and TRBJ1-6; the D gene is possibly TRBD1 (5 bases). Germline V lookup: CDR1 DFQATT, CDR2 SNEGSKA (reference sequence). Trimming left V 2 bases short and J 7 bases short, with 12 bases between. This CDR3 comprises 14 residues.

V is TRBV15 and J is TRBJ2-1; 12 bases are a match to TRBD2. Trimming removed 2 bases from V and 0 bases from J; junction bases left unmatched: 11. CDR1 is LNHNV and CDR2 is YYDKDF in the germline V gene (reference sequence). The CDR3 has 20 amino acids. The CDR3 coding sequence is TGTGCCACCAGCAGACCCAAGACTAGCGGGAGAACGAGCTCCTACAATGAGCAGTTCTTC. Amino acids: CATSRPKTSGRTSSYNEQFF.

The V gene is TRBV28, the J gene TRBJ2-1, with a tentative D call TRBD2 (6 bases). The germline V gene has CDR1 MDHEN and CDR2 SYDVKM. The CDR3 loop spans 13 amino acids. Trimming stripped 6 bases from V and 3 bases from J, with 9 bases between. The chain's CDR3 is CASREDYYNEQFF. The CDR3 coding sequence is TGTGCCAGCAGAGAGGACTACTACAATGAGCAGTTCTTC.

This rearrangement joins TRBV6-1 to TRBJ1-3, with TRBD1 identical over 9 bases. This CDR3 contains 15 residues. CDR1 and CDR2 from the germline V gene are MNHNS and SASEGT. The ends lost 3 bases at V and 3 bases at J; junction bases unmatched: 3. The CDR3 DNA reads as TGTGCCAGCAGTGACCCGGGACAGGGTGGAAACACCATATATTTT. It specifies CASSDPGQGGNTIYF.